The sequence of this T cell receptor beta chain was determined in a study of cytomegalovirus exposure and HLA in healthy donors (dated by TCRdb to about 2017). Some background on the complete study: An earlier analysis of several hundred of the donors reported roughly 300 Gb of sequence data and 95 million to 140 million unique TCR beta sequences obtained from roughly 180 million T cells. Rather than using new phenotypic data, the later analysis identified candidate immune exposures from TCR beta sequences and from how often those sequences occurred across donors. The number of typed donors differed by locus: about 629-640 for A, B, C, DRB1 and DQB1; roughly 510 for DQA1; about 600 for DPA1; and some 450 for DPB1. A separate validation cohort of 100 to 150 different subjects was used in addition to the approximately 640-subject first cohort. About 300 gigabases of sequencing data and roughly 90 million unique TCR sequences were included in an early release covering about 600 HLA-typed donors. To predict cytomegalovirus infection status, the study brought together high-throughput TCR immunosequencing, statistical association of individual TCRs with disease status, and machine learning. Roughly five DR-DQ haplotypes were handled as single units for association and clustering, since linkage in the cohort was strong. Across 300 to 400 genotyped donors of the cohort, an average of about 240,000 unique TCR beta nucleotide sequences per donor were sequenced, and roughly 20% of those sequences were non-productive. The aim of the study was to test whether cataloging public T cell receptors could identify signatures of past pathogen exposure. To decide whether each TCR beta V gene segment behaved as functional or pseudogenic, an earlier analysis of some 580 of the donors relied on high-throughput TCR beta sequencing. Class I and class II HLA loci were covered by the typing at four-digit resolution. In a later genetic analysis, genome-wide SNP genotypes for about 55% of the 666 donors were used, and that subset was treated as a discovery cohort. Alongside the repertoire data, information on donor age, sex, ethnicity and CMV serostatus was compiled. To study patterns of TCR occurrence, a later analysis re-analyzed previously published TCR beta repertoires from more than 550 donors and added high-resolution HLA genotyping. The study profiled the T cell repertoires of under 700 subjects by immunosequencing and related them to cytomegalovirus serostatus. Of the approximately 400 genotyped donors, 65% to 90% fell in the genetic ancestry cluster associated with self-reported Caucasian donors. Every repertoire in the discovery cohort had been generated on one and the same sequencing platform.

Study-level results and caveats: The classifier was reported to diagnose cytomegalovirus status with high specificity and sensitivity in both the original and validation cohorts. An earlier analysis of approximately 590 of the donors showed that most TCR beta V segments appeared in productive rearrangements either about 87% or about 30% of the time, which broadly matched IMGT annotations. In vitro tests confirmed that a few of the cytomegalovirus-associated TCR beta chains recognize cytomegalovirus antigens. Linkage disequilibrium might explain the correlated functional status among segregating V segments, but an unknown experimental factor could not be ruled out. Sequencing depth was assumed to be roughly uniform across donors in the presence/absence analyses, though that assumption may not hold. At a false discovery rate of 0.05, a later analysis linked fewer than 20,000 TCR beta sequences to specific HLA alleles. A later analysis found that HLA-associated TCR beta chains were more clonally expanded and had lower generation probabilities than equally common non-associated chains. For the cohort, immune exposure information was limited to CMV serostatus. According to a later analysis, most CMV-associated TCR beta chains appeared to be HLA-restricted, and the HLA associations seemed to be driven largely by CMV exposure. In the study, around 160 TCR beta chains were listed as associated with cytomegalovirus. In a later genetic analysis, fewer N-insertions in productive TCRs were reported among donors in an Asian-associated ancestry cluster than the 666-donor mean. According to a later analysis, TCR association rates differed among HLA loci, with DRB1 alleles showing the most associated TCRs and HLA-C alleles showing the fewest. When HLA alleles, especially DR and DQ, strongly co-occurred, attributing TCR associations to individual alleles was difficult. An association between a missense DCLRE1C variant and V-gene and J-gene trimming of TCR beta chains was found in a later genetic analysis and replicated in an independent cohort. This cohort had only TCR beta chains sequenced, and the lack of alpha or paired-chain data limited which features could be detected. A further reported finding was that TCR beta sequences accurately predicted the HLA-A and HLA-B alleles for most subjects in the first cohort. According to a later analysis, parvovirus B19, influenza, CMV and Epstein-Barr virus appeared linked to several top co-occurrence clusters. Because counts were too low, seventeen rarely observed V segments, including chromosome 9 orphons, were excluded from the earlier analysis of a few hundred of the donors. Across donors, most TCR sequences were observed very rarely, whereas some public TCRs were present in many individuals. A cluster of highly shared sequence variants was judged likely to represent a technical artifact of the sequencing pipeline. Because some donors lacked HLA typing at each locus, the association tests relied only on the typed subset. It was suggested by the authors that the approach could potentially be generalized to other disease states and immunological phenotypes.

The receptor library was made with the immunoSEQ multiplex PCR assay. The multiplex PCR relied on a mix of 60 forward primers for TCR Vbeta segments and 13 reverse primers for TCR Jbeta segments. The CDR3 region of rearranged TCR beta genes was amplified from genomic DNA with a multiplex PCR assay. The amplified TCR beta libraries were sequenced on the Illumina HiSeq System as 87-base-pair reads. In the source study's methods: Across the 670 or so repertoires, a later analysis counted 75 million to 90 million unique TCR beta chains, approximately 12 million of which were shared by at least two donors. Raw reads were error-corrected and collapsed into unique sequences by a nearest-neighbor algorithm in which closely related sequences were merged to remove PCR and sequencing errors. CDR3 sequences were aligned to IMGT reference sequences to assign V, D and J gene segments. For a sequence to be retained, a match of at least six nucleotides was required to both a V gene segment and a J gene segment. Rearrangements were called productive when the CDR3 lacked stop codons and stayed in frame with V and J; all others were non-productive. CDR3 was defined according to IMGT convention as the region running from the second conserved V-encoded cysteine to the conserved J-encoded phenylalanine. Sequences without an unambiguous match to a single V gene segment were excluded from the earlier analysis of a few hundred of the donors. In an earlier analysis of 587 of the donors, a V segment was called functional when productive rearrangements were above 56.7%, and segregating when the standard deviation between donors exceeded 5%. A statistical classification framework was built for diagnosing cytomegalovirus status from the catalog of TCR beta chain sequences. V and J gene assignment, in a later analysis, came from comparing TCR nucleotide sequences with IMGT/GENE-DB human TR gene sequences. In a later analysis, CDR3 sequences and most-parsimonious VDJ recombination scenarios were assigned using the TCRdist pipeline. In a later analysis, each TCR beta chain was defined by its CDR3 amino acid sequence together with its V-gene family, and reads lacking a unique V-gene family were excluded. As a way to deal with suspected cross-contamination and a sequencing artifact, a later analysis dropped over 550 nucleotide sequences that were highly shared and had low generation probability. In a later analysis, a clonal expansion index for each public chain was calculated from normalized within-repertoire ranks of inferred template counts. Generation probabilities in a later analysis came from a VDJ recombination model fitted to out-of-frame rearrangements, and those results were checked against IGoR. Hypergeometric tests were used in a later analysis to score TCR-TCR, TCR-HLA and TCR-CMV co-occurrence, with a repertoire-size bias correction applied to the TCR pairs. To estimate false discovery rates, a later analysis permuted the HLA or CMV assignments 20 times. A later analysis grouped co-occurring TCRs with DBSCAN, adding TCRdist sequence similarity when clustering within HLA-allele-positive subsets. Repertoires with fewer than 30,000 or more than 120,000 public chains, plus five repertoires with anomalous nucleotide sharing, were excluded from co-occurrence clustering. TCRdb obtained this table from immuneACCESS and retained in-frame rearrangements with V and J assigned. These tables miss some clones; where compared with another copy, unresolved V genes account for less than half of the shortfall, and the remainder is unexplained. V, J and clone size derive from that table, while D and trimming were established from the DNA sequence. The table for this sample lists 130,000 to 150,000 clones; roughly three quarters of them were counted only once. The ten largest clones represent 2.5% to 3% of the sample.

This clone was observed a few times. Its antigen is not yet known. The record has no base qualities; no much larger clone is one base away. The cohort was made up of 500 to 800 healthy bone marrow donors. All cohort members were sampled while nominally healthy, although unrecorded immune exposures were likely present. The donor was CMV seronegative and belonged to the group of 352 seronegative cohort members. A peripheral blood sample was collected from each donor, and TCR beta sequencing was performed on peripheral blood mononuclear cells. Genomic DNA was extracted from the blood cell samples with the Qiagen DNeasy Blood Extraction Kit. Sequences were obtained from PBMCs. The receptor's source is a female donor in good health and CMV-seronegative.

The CDR3 has the sequence CAWSVRRGYNSPLHF. The nucleotide sequence reads TGTGCCTGGAGTGTGAGGAGGGGCTATAATTCACCCCTCCACTTT. Recombination linked TRBV30 to TRBJ1-6; possibly the D gene is TRBD1, per 5 matching bases. CDR1 is given as GTSNPN and CDR2 as SVGIG, both from the germline V gene (reference sequence). V is shortened by 0 bases, J by 3 bases, and the region joining them spans 9 bases. Measured from the cysteine to the phenylalanine, the CDR3 is 15 residues long. Only the CDR3 DNA stays, 45 bases, in frame from base 1.